Below are 32 T cell receptor beta chains sequenced from a single sample in a study of spatial heterogeneity in lung cancer. MiXCR, applied by TCRdb to the 5' RACE reads, yields one record per CDR3 protein. The sample has approximately 40,000 distinct CDR3 sequences, roughly 7.4% seen once. Time point given: sample taken at primary tumor resection. Material: PBMCs, obtained at surgery. These receptors were collected from a male donor with early-stage non-small cell lung cancer.

Only a few counts were recorded for this clonotype. The chain combines TRBV2 with TRBJ1-4; D is undetermined. Trimming pared 3 bases from V and 8 bases from J, leaving 13 bases between. The CDR3 sequence is 14 residues long. CDR1 and CDR2 from the germline V gene are SNHLY and FYNNEI. The CDR3: CASSDWGGNEKLFF. The DNA of the CDR3 is TGTGCCAGCAGTGATTGGGGTGGGAACGAAAAACTGTTTTTT. The full variable domain, with the rest looked up from reference TRBV2 and TRBJ1-4, is EPEVTQTPSHQVTQMGQEVILRCVPISNHLYFYWYRQILGQKVEFLVSFYNNEISEKSEIFDDQFSVERPDGSNFTLKIRSTKLEDSAMYFCASSDWGGNEKLFFGSGTQLSVL.

This clonotype showed up just a few times. The chain is built from TRBV11-2 and TRBJ2-1; no firm D call. Trimming stripped 1 base from V and 12 bases from J, with 10 bases between. Germline V lookup: CDR1 SGHAT, CDR2 FQNNGV. The CDR3 contains 12 residues. The CDR3 DNA is TGTGCCAGCAGCTTAGTAAGCTCGGCGCAGTTCTTC. This sequence encodes CASSLVSSAQFF.

Many counts were recorded for this clonotype. The chain carries TRBV16 and TRBJ2-7; D might be TRBD1 (5 bases). The V and J ends lost 2 bases and 5 bases respectively, with 10 bases between them. The length of the CDR3 is 13 residues. Germline CDR1 KGHSY, CDR2 FQNENV. As DNA, the CDR3 is TGTGCCAGCAGCCAAGCAGGGTATGACGAGCAGTACGTC. Its protein product is CASSQAGYDEQYV.

There are a few counts of this clonotype. The rearrangement links TRBV10-3 to TRBJ2-3; D could derive from TRBD1 or TRBD2 (6 bases each). The V gene's germline CDR1 is ENHRY and CDR2 SYGVKD. The ends were cut back, 7 bases at V and 4 bases at J, with 15 bases in the middle. CDR3 size: 14 residues. CDR3 in DNA: TGTGCCATCAATAGTGGAGGGGGTGCAGATACGCAGTATTTT. Protein product: CAINSGGGADTQYF.

This clonotype was seen repeatedly, ten times or more. V and J are TRBV30 and TRBJ2-6; no clear D gene. The V end was cut by 0 bases, the J end by 4 bases, with 19 bases between. Germline V gene data show CDR1 as GTSNPN and CDR2 as SVGIG (reference sequence). The length of the CDR3 is 18 residues. In DNA form, the CDR3 reads TGTGCCTGGAGTGTGATATCTGGTCATCTCGGCGGGGCCAACGTCCTGACTTTC. It yields the protein CAWSVISGHLGGANVLTF.

This clonotype was seen more than once but under ten times. The chain joins TRBV7-8 to TRBJ2-1; D unresolved. There are 15 residues in the CDR3. CDR1 is SGHVS, CDR2 FQNEAQ, per germline. Trimming removed 1 base from V and 2 bases from J, with 9 bases in between. Here the CDR3 DNA reads TGTGCCAGCAGCTTAGATGGTCAGGCCTACAATGAGCAGTTCTTC. This encodes CASSLDGQAYNEQFF. The full variable domain, with the rest looked up from reference TRBV7-8 and TRBJ2-1, is GAGVSQSPRYKVAKRGQDVALRCDPISGHVSLFWYQQALGQGPEFLTYFQNEAQLDKSGLPSDRFFAERPEGSVSTLKIQRTQQEDSAVYLCASSLDGQAYNEQFFGPGTRLTVL.

This clonotype was observed a few times. V and J are TRBV6-6 and TRBJ1-1; 7 nucleotides match TRBD1. V was pared by 0 bases and J by 4 bases, with 8 bases of the junction left unmatched. Per germline, CDR1 MNHNY and CDR2 SVGAGI (reference sequence). The CDR3 contains 16 residues. DNA for the CDR3: TGTGCCAGCAGTTACTCGGGGGCAGGGGGAATCACTGAAGCTTTCTTT. Translating it yields CASSYSGAGGITEAFF.

This clonotype appeared a few times. The CDR3 DNA reads as TGCAGCGTTGAATTGGGGGCAGGGGAGACCCAGTACTTC. Protein product: CSVELGAGETQYF. This rearrangement joins TRBV29-1 to TRBJ2-5; TRBD1 is a possible D gene (6 bases). Trimming shortened V by 2 bases and J by 5 bases, and 12 bases separated the two germline ends. The CDR3 runs to 13 residues. CDR1 and CDR2 (germline): SQVTM, ANQGSEA.

The CDR3 sequence: CASSWTGTSTDTQYF. DNA for the CDR3: TGTGCCAGCAGCTGGACAGGGACTAGCACAGATACGCAGTATTTT. The V and J genes are TRBV7-3 and TRBJ2-3, with 8 bases that match TRBD1. Trimming removed 4 bases from V and 0 bases from J; junction bases left unmatched: 3. CDR3 length: 15 amino acids. Germline assignment: CDR1 SGHTA and CDR2 FQGTGA.

This clonotype has at least ten counts. The J gene is TRBJ1-4, the V gene TRBV4-3; D gene uncertain. There are 15 residues in the CDR3. V gave up 0 bases and J gave up 2 bases, with 7 bases separating them. Germline V CDR1 and CDR2: LGHNA, YSLEER. The CDR3 sequence: CASSQDPGTNEKLFF. In DNA, the CDR3 is TGCGCCAGCAGCCAAGATCCCGGGACTAATGAAAAACTGTTTTTT.

The sample holds many counts of this clonotype. DNA of the CDR3: TGCGCCAGCAGTAGCGGGGGGGCTCCCACAGATACGCAGTATTTT. Protein sequence: CASSSGGAPTDTQYF. The J gene is TRBJ2-3, the V gene TRBV5-1, with 11 positions matching TRBD2. From germline, CDR1 is SGHRS and CDR2 YFSETQ. This CDR3 is built from 15 residues. J gave up 2 bases and V 5 bases, and 4 bases lay outside the gene matches.

As for this clonotype: Given a much more abundant clone one base away, this may be a read error. The chain combines TRBV19 with TRBJ2-4; tentative D call: TRBD2 (5 bases). CDR1 and CDR2 from the germline V gene are LNHDA and SQIVND (reference sequence). The CDR3 is 16 residues long. V lost 3 bases to trimming and J lost 0 bases, with 12 bases between them. CDR3 in amino acids: CASSMPQGLAKNIQYF. The CDR3 DNA follows: TGTGCCAGTAGTATGCCTCAAGGACTAGCCAAAAACATTCAGTACTTC.

This clonotype was seen a handful of times. The chain couples TRBV7-2 to TRBJ2-7; 13 bases fit TRBD2. The V gene's germline CDR1 is SGHTA and CDR2 FQGNSA. Trimming took 2 bases from V and 0 from J; bases not matched to a gene: 7. The CDR3 runs 18 residues. CDR3 loop: CASSLKNGLAGASYEQYV. The CDR3 DNA reads as TGTGCCAGCAGCTTAAAAAACGGACTAGCGGGAGCCTCCTACGAGCAGTACGTC.

This clonotype was observed at least ten times. This chain links TRBV29-1 with TRBJ2-1; D may be TRBD1 (6 bases). With 5 bases removed from V and 1 base from J, the gap between germline ends came to 9 bases. The CDR3 is 13 residues long. Germline CDR1 reads SQVTM; CDR2 reads ANQGSEA. CDR3 loop: CSVRQESYNEQFF. For the CDR3, the DNA is TGCAGCGTTCGACAGGAGTCCTACAATGAGCAGTTCTTC.

This clonotype came up a few times. This chain joins TRBV27 and TRBJ1-1; 10 bases agree with TRBD1. Trimming removed 4 bases from V and 4 bases from J; junction bases left unmatched: 6. Germline V gene sequence: CDR1 MNHEY, CDR2 SMNVEV (reference sequence). The CDR3 length is 15 residues. In DNA form, the CDR3 reads TGTGCCAGCAGTTCGACAGGGGGCGGGAGCACTGAAGCTTTCTTT. Translation gives CASSSTGGGSTEAFF.

This clonotype was recorded at least ten times. The chain links TRBV7-2 to TRBJ2-6, with D maybe TRBD2 (5 bases). Trimming stripped 0 bases from V and 2 bases from J, with 11 bases between. The CDR3 runs 17 residues. Germline V CDR1 and CDR2: SGHTA, FQGNSA. This CDR3 is CASSLAFWETGANVLTF. The DNA of the CDR3 is TGTGCCAGCAGCTTAGCGTTTTGGGAGACTGGGGCCAACGTCCTGACTTTC.

The V gene is TRBV25-1, the J gene TRBJ2-2; TRBD2 matches at 14 bases. The CDR3 has 17 amino acids. V trimming: 3 bases; J trimming: 3 bases; junction bases outside the gene matches: 3. CDR1 and CDR2 from the germline V gene are MGHDK and SYGVNS. The CDR3 loop is CASSDWGLAGDTGELFF. The CDR3 coding sequence is TGTGCCAGCAGTGATTGGGGACTAGCGGGGGACACCGGGGAGCTGTTTTTT.

This clonotype was observed many times. V is TRBV6-2 or TRBV6-3 and J is TRBJ2-1, with a tentative D call TRBD2 (5 bases). The germline CDR1 and CDR2 sequences are MNHEY and SVGEGT. The CDR3 sequence is 15 residues long. Deletions cut 8 bases from V and 0 bases from J, with 14 bases between. This CDR3 is CASRRSLFSYNEQFF. The CDR3 region has the DNA TGTGCCAGCCGGAGGAGCTTGTTCTCCTACAATGAGCAGTTCTTC.

This clonotype was counted ten times or more. The genes are TRBV7-9 and TRBJ1-4; tentative D call: TRBD1 (5 bases). Germline V gene lookup returns CDR1 SEHNR and CDR2 FQNEAQ (reference sequence). V was clipped by 3 bases and J by 8 bases, with 13 bases between them. The CDR3 has 14 residues. CDR3 residues: CASSLGTGEEKLFF. Here the CDR3 DNA reads TGTGCCAGCAGCTTGGGGACCGGGGAAGAAAAACTGTTTTTT.

This clonotype came up many times. V gene TRBV7-3 combines with J gene TRBJ1-1, with a possible D match to TRBD1 (6 bases). This CDR3 comprises 15 residues. Between the trimmed V and J ends, which lost 3 bases and 2 bases, there was a span of 13 bases. The germline CDR1 and CDR2 sequences are SGHTA and FQGTGA. CDR3 coding DNA: TGTGCCAGCAGCTTCATGGGGGGGCGAAACACTGAAGCTTTCTTT. It encodes CASSFMGGRNTEAFF.

This clonotype was picked up many times. The J gene is TRBJ2-2, the V gene TRBV7-6; 10 bases fit TRBD1. Per germline, CDR1 SGHVS and CDR2 FNYEAQ. The CDR3 loop spans 15 amino acids. V was pared by 4 bases and J by 3 bases, with 2 bases of the junction left unmatched. The CDR3 spells CASSSGQGYTGELFF. CDR3 sequence (DNA): TGTGCCAGCAGCTCGGGACAGGGGTACACCGGGGAGCTGTTTTTT. The full variable domain, in which reference TRBV7-6 and TRBJ2-2 provide the parts outside the CDR3, is GAGVSQSPRYKVTKRGQDVALRCDPISGHVSLYWYRQALGQGPEFLTYFNYEAQQDKSGLPNDRFSAERPEGSISTLTIQRTEQRDSAMYRCASSSGQGYTGELFFGEGSRLTVL.

The rearrangement links TRBV19 to TRBJ1-1, with D unresolved. The CDR3 extends over 13 amino acids. CDR1 LNHDA and CDR2 SQIVND come from the germline V gene (reference sequence). The V and J ends lost 5 bases and 1 base respectively, with 8 bases between them. CDR3 sequence (DNA): TGTGCCAGTAGTGCCACGGGGAACACTGAAGCTTTCTTT. Translated, it gives CASSATGNTEAFF.

A word on this clonotype: The junction shows a germline mismatch at one end, possibly a read error. V and J are TRBV19 and TRBJ2-5, with TRBD2 matching over 7 bases. The CDR3 consists of 13 residues. CDR1 and CDR2 from the germline V gene are LNHDA and SQIVND (reference sequence). The CDR3 DNA reads TGTGCCAGCAGTAGCGGGTACCAAGAGACCCAGTACTTC. It translates to CASSSGYQETQYF.

The chain employs TRBV7-2 and TRBJ1-1; D might be TRBD1 (6 bases). V lost 4 bases to trimming and J lost 0 bases, with 9 bases between them. The germline V gene has CDR1 SGHTA and CDR2 FQGNSA. This CDR3 is built from 14 residues. CDR3 coding DNA: TGTGCCAGCAGCTCACAGGGTATGAACACTGAAGCTTTCTTT. This sequence encodes CASSSQGMNTEAFF.

This clonotype was observed a few times. The chain recombines TRBV20-1 with TRBJ2-2; TRBD2 aligns across 13 bases. After removal of 5 bases from V and 2 bases from J, the junction contained 5 bases not matched to a gene. The CDR3 runs to 16 residues. The germline V gene encodes CDR1 DFQATT and CDR2 SNEGSKA (reference sequence). The chain's CDR3 is CSAGGLAGPNTGELFF. DNA for the CDR3: TGCAGTGCTGGGGGACTAGCGGGACCAAACACCGGGGAGCTGTTTTTT.

The chain joins TRBV19 to TRBJ1-2; 8 positions match TRBD1. The CDR3 is 14 amino acids. Trimming took 5 bases from V and 6 from J; bases not matched to a gene: 8. Germline CDR1 LNHDA, CDR2 SQIVND (reference sequence). The CDR3 loop is CASSSGQAGDGYTF. CDR3 nucleotide sequence: TGTGCCAGTAGTTCGGGACAGGCTGGGGATGGCTACACCTTC.

This chain joins TRBV5-1 and TRBJ1-1, with D unclear. The CDR3 loop spans 14 amino acids. V was cut by 1 base and J by 1 base, with 8 bases left in between. CDR1 SGHRS and CDR2 YFSETQ come from the germline V gene. The DNA for the CDR3 is TGCGCCAGCAGCTTGTCAACGGCGAACACTGAAGCTTTCTTT. Translated: CASSLSTANTEAFF. Together with reference TRBV5-1 and TRBJ1-1, the CDR3 gives the full variable domain: KAGVTQTPRYLIKTRGQQVTLSCSPISGHRSVSWYQQTPGQGLQFLFEYFSETQRNKGNFPGRFSGRQFSNSRSEMNVSTLELGDSALYLCASSLSTANTEAFFGQGTRLTVV.

This clonotype was observed at least ten times. The genes are TRBV7-9 and TRBJ2-1, with TRBD2 identical over 9 bases. V lost 4 bases and J lost 2; bases outside the gene matches: 3. The CDR3 loop spans 15 amino acids. The germline gives CDR1 SEHNR, CDR2 FQNEAQ (reference sequence). The CDR3 region has the DNA TGTGCCAGCAGCTACCAGCGGGGGGCCTACAATGAGCAGTTCTTC. Amino acids: CASSYQRGAYNEQFF.

This chain connects TRBV19 to TRBJ1-5; no clear D gene. CDR1 and CDR2 (germline): LNHDA, SQIVND (reference sequence). The CDR3 sequence is 15 residues long. The V end lost 1 base, the J end lost 4 bases, and 11 bases lay between the germline ends. The CDR3: CASSIGTAANQPQHF. In DNA form, the CDR3 reads TGTGCCAGTAGTATAGGGACGGCAGCAAATCAGCCCCAGCATTTT.

In its sample, this clonotype was seen many times. The chain combines TRBV2 with TRBJ2-1; 8 bases line up with TRBD2. Germline trimming cut 8 bases from V and 6 bases from J; bases unmatched to any gene: 9. The CDR3 extends over 14 amino acids. Germline-derived CDR1 and CDR2 are SNHLY and FYNNEI. CDR3: CASSLSGRGNEQFF. As DNA, the CDR3 is TGTGCCAGCTCTCTCAGCGGGAGAGGCAATGAGCAGTTCTTC.

Worth noting for this clonotype: A read error may explain this, as a much larger clone is one base away. The V call is TRBV5-6, the J call TRBJ1-2; 7 bases are a match to TRBD1. Unmatched junction bases numbered 12, after V lost 4 bases and J lost 9 bases. The CDR3 runs to 14 residues. The V gene's germline CDR1 is SGHDT and CDR2 YYEEEE. Here the CDR3 reads CASSRPGQIYSYTF. CDR3 sequence (DNA): TGTGCCAGCAGCCGCCCGGGACAGATTTATAGCTACACCTTC.

Concerning this clonotype itself: A clone one base away is much larger, so this may be a read error. A read error is likely, as this CDR3 ends without the conserved phenylalanine or tryptophan. The J gene is TRBJ1-5, the V gene TRBV24-1, with D uncertain. The germline V gene has CDR1 KGHDR and CDR2 SFDVKD. The CDR3 covers 14 residues. V was clipped by 3 bases and J by 4 bases, with 9 bases between them. This chain's CDR3 is CATSDPRQNQPQHL. The CDR3 DNA follows: TGTGCCACCAGTGATCCCCGACAAAATCAGCCCCAGCATCTT.